This T cell receptor beta chain was observed in a study of OX40 agonist ivuxolimab in advanced cancers. Study background: An anti-OX40 (CD134) antibody with agonistic activity, ivuxolimab, was administered to patients. Averaging roughly 60 years in age, with a range of about 23 to 80, the cohort was around 83% male. Study-wide results and limits: Low clonal expansion, among the lowest seen, marked partial responders at 0.1-3.0 mg/kg. Blood T cells, both CD4+ and CD8+, expanded clonally by week 6 at 0.1 to 3.0 mg/kg.

Trimming shortened V by 3 bases and J by 1 base, and 7 bases separated the two germline ends. The CDR3 runs 14 residues. CDR1 and CDR2 (germline): MGHRA, YSYEKL. On this clone itself: Its antigen remains unknown.

The table came from immunoSEQ multiplex PCR; TCRdb's copy has only in-frame clones and leaves some out. The data show 70,000 to 95,000 clones, about 90% seen once. The receptor was isolated from an adult with an advanced solid tumor such as melanoma, head and neck, liver or kidney cancer. Sequenced material: CD4+ or CD8+ T cells sorted from blood, taken in a trial of the OX40 agonist ivuxolimab. The genes are TRBV4-1 and TRBJ2-4, with D perhaps matching TRBD1 or TRBD2 (5 bases each). CDR3 protein: CASSQGDAKNIQYF. For the CDR3, the DNA is TGCGCCAGCAGCCAGGGGGATGCCAAAAACATTCAGTACTTC.